One and the same sample provided the 22 T cell receptor beta chains below, sequenced in a study of beta chain features in type 1 diabetes. cDNA synthesis used the whole RNA isolate, giving expressed TCRB sequences. Repertoires were generated with immunoSEQ multiplex PCR, while TCRdb's copy carries only in-frame clones and drops some. The sample lists approximately 160,000 clones; less than 9.5% were seen once. The sequenced sample was central memory CD4+ T cells from blood. The source is a young man in good health.

The chain uses TRBV6-5 and TRBJ2-3; D possibly corresponds to TRBD1 (6 bases). The CDR3 contains 15 residues. Per germline, CDR1 MNHEY and CDR2 SVGAGI. With 8 bases removed from V and 3 bases from J, the gap between germline ends came to 18 bases. DNA for the CDR3: TGTGCCAGCCCGTCTGGGGGCCTACTAACAGATACGCAGTATTTT. Amino acid sequence: CASPSGGLLTDTQYF.

In its sample, this clone was seen a few times. The chain combines TRBV9 with TRBJ2-3, with D possibly TRBD2 on 6 matching bases. Per the germline V gene, CDR1 is SGDLS and CDR2 is YYNGEE. Trimming removed 3 bases from V and 0 bases from J, with 14 bases in between. The CDR3 has 16 residues. The CDR3 region is CASSGGTDFSTDTQYF. The CDR3 DNA sequence: TGTGCCAGCAGCGGCGGGACGGACTTTAGCACAGATACGCAGTATTTT.

This clone was seen a handful of times. The V and J genes are TRBV7-7 and TRBJ2-2; 8 positions match TRBD1. The CDR3 covers 16 residues. Germline V gene lookup returns CDR1 SSHAT and CDR2 FNYEAQ (reference sequence). Trimming cost V 4 bases and J 1 base; bases outside gene matches: 5. Here the CDR3 reads CASSSTGTGNTGELFF. CDR3 nucleotide sequence: TGTGCCAGCAGCTCTACTGGGACAGGGAACACCGGGGAGCTGTTTTTT.

This clone occurred a few times. The chain couples TRBV7-2 to TRBJ2-7; D might be TRBD1 (6 bases). The CDR3 consists of 14 residues. CDR1 is SGHTA and CDR2 is FQGNSA in the germline V gene. Trimming cost V 2 bases and J 7 bases, with 15 bases left between them. The CDR3 sequence: CASSLKPTGSEQYF. The DNA of the CDR3 is TGTGCCAGCAGCTTAAAACCGACAGGCAGTGAGCAGTACTTC.

This clone was found a few times. This sequence joins TRBV5-4 and TRBJ1-2; D is unresolved. Germline CDR1 and CDR2: SGHNT and YYREEE (reference sequence). This CDR3 spans 11 amino acids. V was clipped by 3 bases and J by 7 bases, with 7 bases between them. CDR3 protein: CASSSVVGYTF. Written as DNA, the CDR3 is TGTGCCAGCAGCTCGGTCGTTGGCTACACCTTC.

This clone was seen more than once but under ten times. This chain links TRBV29-1 with TRBJ1-4, with TRBD1 as a possible D gene (5 bases). The CDR3 length is 16 residues. Per the germline V gene, CDR1 is SQVTM and CDR2 is ANQGSEA. Deletions cut 2 bases from V and 4 bases from J, with 17 bases between. Here the CDR3 reads CSVELAGWGNNEKLFF. CDR3 coding DNA: TGCAGCGTTGAATTGGCGGGGTGGGGCAATAATGAAAAACTGTTTTTT.

This clone was counted only a few times. This rearrangement joins TRBV19 to TRBJ1-5; D call uncertain. Germline-derived CDR1 and CDR2 are LNHDA and SQIVND (reference sequence). The CDR3 runs to 15 residues. The V end was cut by 7 bases, the J end by 0 bases, with 13 bases between. The CDR3 sequence is CASNGPQTSNQPQHF. The CDR3 DNA is TGTGCCAGTAATGGGCCTCAGACTAGCAATCAGCCCCAGCATTTT. Full variable domain (rest looked up from reference TRBV19 and TRBJ1-5): DGGITQSPKYLFRKEGQNVTLSCEQNLNHDAMYWYRQDPGQGLRLIYYSQIVNDFQKGDIAEGYSVSREKKESFPLTVTSAQKNPTAFYLCASNGPQTSNQPQHFGDGTRLSIL.

In this sample, this clone turned up many times. The chain uses TRBV7-9 and TRBJ2-7, with 8 bases fitting TRBD2. Trimming cost V 5 bases and J 5 bases; bases outside gene matches: 11. This CDR3 has 15 amino acids. Looked up from germline, CDR1 is SEHNR and CDR2 is FQNEAQ (reference sequence). CDR3 amino acids: CASSPHVERGNEQYF. The CDR3 DNA sequence: TGTGCCAGCAGCCCCCACGTGGAGCGGGGGAACGAGCAGTACTTC. The variable domain in full, with the rest retrieved from reference TRBV7-9 and TRBJ2-7, is DTGVSQNPRHKITKRGQNVTFRCDPISEHNRLYWYRQTLGQGPEFLTYFQNEAQLEKSRLLSDRFSAERPKGSFSTLEIQRTEQGDSAMYLCASSPHVERGNEQYFGPGTRLTVT.

V usage is TRBV5-1 and J usage is TRBJ2-3; 8 bases match TRBD2. Per germline, CDR1 SGHRS and CDR2 YFSETQ. The CDR3 has 17 amino acids. V dropped 5 bases and J dropped 2; count of bases not matched to a gene: 13. CDR3 region: CASRPRGGGILTDTQYF. Here the CDR3 DNA reads TGCGCCAGCAGACCCCGGGGCGGGGGGATCCTCACAGATACGCAGTATTTT.

This clone has more than one count but fewer than ten. The chain couples TRBV4-2 to TRBJ2-5; 7 nucleotides agree with TRBD1. The J call is uncertain, as TRBJ2-7 better fits the DNA end. CDR1 and CDR2 from the germline V gene are LGHNA and YNFKEQ. This CDR3 has 14 residues. DNA of the CDR3: TGTGCCAGCAGCCAAGAACAGGGGACCTACGAGCAGTACTTC. Translated: CASSQEQGTYEQYF.

This clone was counted between two and nine times. The genes are TRBV2 and TRBJ2-7, with TRBD1 matching over 9 bases. Germline CDR1 reads SNHLY; CDR2 reads FYNNEI. The CDR3 contains 12 residues. The J segment lost 6 bases and the V segment lost 6 bases, leaving 3 bases of the junction unmatched. The CDR3 reads CASRPTGGEQYF. CDR3 DNA: TGTGCCAGCAGACCGACAGGGGGCGAGCAGTACTTC.

In this sample, this clone turned up a few times. This sequence joins TRBV7-2 and TRBJ2-7; 7 nucleotides line up with TRBD1. The CDR3 covers 14 residues. CDR1 and CDR2 from the germline V gene are SGHTA and FQGNSA. Trimming removed 5 bases from V and 0 bases from J; junction bases left unmatched: 4. DNA for the CDR3: TGTGCCAGCAGCGCAACAGGGGCCTCCTACGAGCAGTACTTC. Its translation: CASSATGASYEQYF.

This sequence joins TRBV4-2 and TRBJ2-2, with 10 bases matching TRBD2. Germline trimming cut 4 bases from V and 7 bases from J; bases unmatched to any gene: 9. The CDR3 extends over 16 amino acids. CDR1 and CDR2 from the germline V gene are LGHNA and YNFKEQ. CDR3 bases: TGTGCCAGCAGCCCTAATAGCGGGGGGTTTGGCGGGGAGCTGTTTTTT. Its translation is CASSPNSGGFGGELFF.

This clone occurred a few times. This chain connects TRBV7-2 to TRBJ1-1; TRBD1 might be the D (6 bases). There are 14 residues in the CDR3. Trimming left V 4 bases short and J 1 base short, with 10 bases between. Germline-derived CDR1 and CDR2 are SGHTA and FQGNSA. The CDR3 region is CASSSRDKNTEAFF. The DNA for the CDR3 is TGTGCCAGCAGCTCCCGGGACAAGAACACTGAAGCTTTCTTT. Supplemented by reference TRBV7-2 and TRBJ1-1, the full variable domain reads GAGVSQSPSNKVTEKGKDVELRCDPISGHTALYWYRQSLGQGLEFLIYFQGNSAPDKSGLPSDRFSAERTGGSVSTLTIQRTQQEDSAVYLCASSSRDKNTEAFFGQGTRLTVV.

The table lists this clone with a few counts. The chain employs TRBV30 and TRBJ2-3; D gene unclear. Germline assignment: CDR1 GTSNPN and CDR2 SVGIG (reference sequence). The germline V and J ends were trimmed by 4 bases and 2 bases, with 7 bases remaining between them. This CDR3 has 12 amino acids. The CDR3 nucleotides read TGTGCCTGGACTAAAGCCACAGATACGCAGTATTTT. Protein sequence: CAWTKATDTQYF.

This chain links TRBV28 with TRBJ1-2; 7 nucleotides match TRBD1. CDR1 is MDHEN, CDR2 SYDVKM, per germline. The CDR3 loop spans 12 amino acids. Trimming at V came to 6 bases and at J to 2 bases, leaving 0 bases not matched to a gene. The CDR3 sequence is CASRQGNYGYTF. For the CDR3, the DNA is TGTGCCAGCAGACAGGGGAACTATGGCTACACCTTC.

The chain uses TRBV6-6 and TRBJ2-4; 7 bases align to TRBD1. This CDR3 has 16 residues. Germline CDR1 MNHNY, CDR2 SVGAGI (reference sequence). Unmatched junction bases numbered 13, after V lost 5 bases and J lost 6 bases. CDR3 sequence reads: CASSPHRDSYGNIQYF. In DNA form, the CDR3 reads TGTGCCAGCAGTCCTCACCGGGACAGCTATGGAAACATTCAGTACTTC.

In its sample, this clone was seen a few times. The V call is TRBV18, the J call TRBJ1-1, with D perhaps matching TRBD1 (5 bases). The V gene's germline CDR1 is KGHSH and CDR2 LQKENI. The CDR3 loop spans 15 amino acids. The ends were cut back, 5 bases at V and 0 bases at J, with 13 bases in the middle. In DNA, the CDR3 is TGTGCCAGCTCAGCAGGGTCCCCCCTGAACACTGAAGCTTTCTTT. It codes for CASSAGSPLNTEAFF. Full variable domain (remainder filled in from reference TRBV18 and TRBJ1-1): NAGVMQNPRHLVRRRGQEARLRCSPMKGHSHVYWYRQLPEEGLKFMVYLQKENIIDESGMPKERFSAEFPKEGPSILRIQQVVRGDSAAYFCASSAGSPLNTEAFFGQGTRLTVV.

This clone was detected a few times. The chain recombines TRBV5-4 with TRBJ1-1; 8 bases align to TRBD1. With 3 bases clipped from V and 1 base from J, the junction kept 5 bases outside the gene matches. The CDR3 is 15 residues long. Germline V CDR1 and CDR2: SGHNT, YYREEE (reference sequence). The chain's CDR3 is CASSSWDRRNTEAFF. The CDR3, as DNA: TGTGCCAGCAGCTCCTGGGACAGGAGGAACACTGAAGCTTTCTTT.

This clone was counted at least ten times. This rearrangement joins TRBV19 to TRBJ2-7; 9 bases agree with TRBD1. There are 14 residues in the CDR3. Germline V gene data show CDR1 as LNHDA and CDR2 as SQIVND (reference sequence). Trimming took 3 bases from V and 6 from J; bases not matched to a gene: 6. The CDR3 spells CASSMRTGVREQYF. The CDR3, as DNA: TGTGCCAGTAGTATGAGGACAGGGGTTCGCGAGCAGTACTTC.

This clone was counted between two and nine times. The rearrangement uses TRBV28 and TRBJ2-2; D is possibly TRBD2 (5 bases). V gave up 3 bases and J gave up 3 bases, with 17 bases separating them. This CDR3 has 17 amino acids. Germline CDR1 and CDR2: MDHEN and SYDVKM. CDR3 in DNA: TGTGCCAGCAGTTTTTCAGGAGGCGGCAAATACACCGGGGAGCTGTTTTTT. It yields the protein CASSFSGGGKYTGELFF. The full variable domain, completed using reference TRBV28 and TRBJ2-2, is DVKVTQSSRYLVKRTGEKVFLECVQDMDHENMFWYRQDPGLGLRLIYFSYDVKMKEKGDIPEGYSVSREKKERFSLILESASTNQTSMYLCASSFSGGGKYTGELFFGEGSRLTVL.

This chain uses TRBV28 with TRBJ2-5; D is unresolved. Germline-derived CDR1 and CDR2 are MDHEN and SYDVKM. Trimming shortened V by 8 bases and J by 11 bases, and 18 bases separated the two germline ends. The CDR3 is made up of 12 amino acids. The CDR3 coding sequence is TGTGCCAGCGAAACAGAAGTACGCGTGCAGTACTTC. It specifies CASETEVRVQYF.